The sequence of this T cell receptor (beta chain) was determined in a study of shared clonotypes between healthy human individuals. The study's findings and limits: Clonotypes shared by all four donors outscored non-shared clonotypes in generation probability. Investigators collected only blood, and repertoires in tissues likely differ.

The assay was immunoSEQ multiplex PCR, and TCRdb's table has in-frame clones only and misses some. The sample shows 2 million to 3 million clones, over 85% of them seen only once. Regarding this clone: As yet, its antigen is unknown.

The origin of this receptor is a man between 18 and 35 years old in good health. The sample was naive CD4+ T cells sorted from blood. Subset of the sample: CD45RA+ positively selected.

In DNA, the CDR3 is TGTGCCATCAGTGACGGACAGGGGTTCTACGAGCAGTACTTC. Translating it yields CAISDGQGFYEQYF. V is TRBV10-3 and J is TRBJ2-7, with TRBD1 matching over 9 bases. V shed 3 bases and J 3 bases; nucleotides not matched to a gene: 3. This CDR3 comprises 14 residues. Germline V lookup: CDR1 ENHRY, CDR2 SYGVKD.